This note documents a single TCR beta chain sequence. Its specificity is not known. These data originate in a study of cytomegalovirus exposure and HLA in healthy donors. Study-wide points: Follow-up analysis found HLA locus-dependent TCR association rates, highest for DRB1 and lowest for HLA-C.

Both 60 Vbeta primers and 13 Jbeta primers went into the PCR. Assay: immunoSEQ multiplex PCR; the TCRdb copy retains only in-frame clones and omits some. The table lists 150,000 or so clones, nearly 70% of them singletons. J lost 2 bases, V lost 2 bases, and 20 bases had no gene match. Germline CDR1 and CDR2: SGHRS and YFSETQ. The CDR3 length is 21 residues. The receptor's source is a man aged 25-45 years in good health and CMV-seropositive. Input material: PBMCs. The gene calls are TRBV5-1 and TRBJ2-1; 9 bases are shared with TRBD2. The CDR3 bases are TGCGCCAGCAGCTTCCTACCGAGACTAGCGGAAACTCTCCTCCCCTACAATGAGCAGTTCTTC. The encoded protein is CASSFLPRLAETLLPYNEQFF.